This record concerns one TCR beta chain sequence. Its antigen remains unknown. Over several immunoSEQ plates, each subset's genomic DNA was distributed in even portions. Using immunoSEQ multiplex PCR, the repertoire was profiled, and TCRdb retains in-frame clones only, with some absent. There are about 700,000 clones in the sample; around 67% occur only once, and roughly 1.7% lies in the top ten. The CDR3 is made up of 15 amino acids. V shed 5 bases and J 4 bases; nucleotides not matched to a gene: 6. Per the germline V gene, CDR1 is PRHDT and CDR2 is FYEKMQ (reference sequence). These data belong to a study of shared clonotypes between healthy human individuals. Study results and limitations: It was the non-shared clonotypes that had lower generation probabilities than clonotypes shared by all four donors. Generally, naive subsets (rather than memory subsets) showed larger estimated richness.

V is TRBV13 and J is TRBJ2-5; 11 bases match TRBD2. Material: memory CD4+ T cells sorted from blood. Documented subset: CD45RA-negative fraction. This sequence was found in a woman in her 30s in good health. As DNA, the CDR3 is TGTGCCAGCAGCAGCAGACTAGCGGGAAGAGAGACCCAGTACTTC. Amino acids: CASSSRLAGRETQYF.